The T cell receptor beta chain described here comes from a study of blood T cell repertoires in COVID-19. Produced via immunoSEQ multiplex PCR; TCRdb's table is partial and in-frame only. The sample holds approximately 150,000 clones, 75% to 85% seen once. Trimming took off 2 bases at V and 0 bases at J, with 4 bases between the two ends. The CDR3 is 13 residues long. In germline, CDR1 is LGHNA, CDR2 YSLEER. Sequenced material: peripheral blood. The chain joins TRBV4-3 to TRBJ1-2, with D unresolved. The receptor comes from a woman in her 50s with acute or convalescent COVID-19. The CDR3 nucleotides are TGCGCCAGCAGCCAAACAGCTAACTATGGCTACACCTTC. Translation: CASSQTANYGYTF.